Listed below are T cell receptor beta chains from one sample, sequenced in a study of regulatory T cells in long-lasting Graves disease. Each CDR3 protein gets one entry after TCRdb re-called the multiplex PCR reads with MiXCR. The table has hundreds of thousands of distinct CDR3 sequences, about 19% seen once. Material: peripheral blood mononuclear cells (PBMCs), obtained when the disease was refractory, from a patient treated with antithyroid drugs. These receptors all stem from a female donor with Graves disease. Each CDR3 is given with its conserved first and last residue. D genes are given only for firm matches. Size tells how often a clone was seen (once, few, many) or the class of an expanded clone, and some rows leave it out.

TRBV19	.	.	TRBJ1-5	TGTGCCAGTAGTATTGGTTTTAATCAGCCCCAGCATTTT	CASSIGFNQPQHF
TRBV13	.	TRBD2	TRBJ2-2	TGTGCCAGCAGACGTGGACTAGCGAGGGACGGGGAGCTGTTTTTT	CASRRGLARDGELFF
TRBV28	.	.	TRBJ2-7	TGTGCCAGCAGTTTAGTTGTGGGACTTTTAATCTACGAGCAGTACTTC	CASSLVVGLLIYEQYF
TRBV25-1	.	.	TRBJ1-5	TGTGCCAGCAGTGATCACGGAGGCCAAAGTTTCCCCCAGCATTTT	CASSDHGGQSFPQHF
TRBV2	many	TRBD2	TRBJ2-5	TGTGCCAGCAGTGCAGGACTAGGCTACCAAGAGACCCAGTACTTC	CASSAGLGYQETQYF
TRBV19	.	TRBD1	TRBJ2-2	TGTGCCAGTAGTTCAGACAGGGCATTGAACACCGGGGAGCTGTTTTTT	CASSSDRALNTGELFF
TRBV20-1	few	TRBD1	TRBJ2-7	TGCAGTGCTAGTAATTCAGGGGGTACCTACGAGCAGTACTTC	CSASNSGGTYEQYF
TRBV9	.	.	TRBJ2-1	TGTGCCAGCAGCCAATCAGGGACTTCCTACAATGAGCAGTTCTTC	CASSQSGTSYNEQFF
TRBV7-9	.	.	TRBJ2-7	TGTGCCAGCAGCTTAAGTACAGAGGGGTACGAGCAGTACTTC	CASSLSTEGYEQYF
TRBV2	many	.	TRBJ1-1	TGTGCCAGCAGTGACATACCGACCCCCGGGGCTTTCTTT	CASSDIPTPGAFF
TRBV11-2	many	.	TRBJ2-5	TGTGCCAGCAGCTTAGCTTTGGATGGGGAACGAGAGACCCAGTACTTC	CASSLALDGERETQYF
TRBV29-1	many	TRBD2	TRBJ2-5	TGCAGCGTCCAAGGGACTAGCGCCACGGGGGAGACCCAGTACTTC	CSVQGTSATGETQYF
TRBV5-1	.	.	TRBJ1-4	TGCGCCAGCAGCTTGAGAGGGGATAATGAAAAACTGTTTTTT	CASSLRGDNEKLFF
TRBV20-1	few	.	TRBJ1-5	TGCAGTGCCACCCCGAGGGGGGAAGACAATCAGCCCCAGCATTTT	CSATPRGEDNQPQHF